This T cell receptor (beta chain) originates from a study of coeliac disease. The method was immunoSEQ multiplex PCR; TCRdb's version includes in-frame clones alone and lacks a portion of them. The table has thousands of clones, approximately 59% seen once. In its sample, this clone was seen a few times. The material sequenced was lymphocytes from the gut lamina propria. The sequence was obtained from a man aged 55 to 70 with celiac disease on a gluten-free diet.

The CDR3 protein is CASSPRPGLAASYNEQFF. The CDR3 DNA reads TGTGCCAGCAGTCCACGACCGGGACTAGCGGCCTCCTACAATGAGCAGTTCTTC. The chain couples TRBV27 to TRBJ2-1, with TRBD2 identical over 11 bases. The CDR3 spans 18 residues. Trimming at V came to 5 bases and at J to 0 bases, leaving 9 bases not matched to a gene. Per the germline V gene, CDR1 is MNHEY and CDR2 is SMNVEV (reference sequence).